This TCR beta chain was retrieved from a study of patients and donors after allogeneic stem cell transplantation. TCRdb itself ran the RT-PCR reads through MiXCR, one entry per CDR3 protein. Of under 200,000 distinct CDR3 sequences in the sample, approximately 31% were seen once. This clonotype was found many times. The sample comprised blood, either unsorted or a sorted T cell fraction (not recorded which). The TCR originated in a human donor who was either an allogeneic HSCT recipient or a stem cell or donor lymphocyte infusion donor (not recorded which). It is not recorded whose cells these are; they may come from a transplant donor.

CDR3 sequence: CASSLVGGPMNTEAFF. DNA for the CDR3: TGTGCCAGCAGCTTAGTAGGGGGGCCAATGAACACTGAAGCTTTCTTT. This sequence joins TRBV7-2 and TRBJ1-1; perhaps TRBD1 as D (6 bases). CDR1 and CDR2 (germline): SGHTA, FQGNSA. This CDR3 is built from 16 residues. Trimming took 1 base from V and 0 from J, leaving 12 bases between them.